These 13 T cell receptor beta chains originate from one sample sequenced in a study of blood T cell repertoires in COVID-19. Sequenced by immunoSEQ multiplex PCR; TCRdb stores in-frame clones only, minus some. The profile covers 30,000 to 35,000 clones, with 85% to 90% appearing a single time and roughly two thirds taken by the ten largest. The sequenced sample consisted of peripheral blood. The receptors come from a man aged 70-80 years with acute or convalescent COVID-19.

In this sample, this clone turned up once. The CDR3 protein is CSASPSDSYNEQFF. The CDR3 nucleotides read TGCAGTGCTAGTCCTAGCGACTCCTACAATGAGCAGTTCTTC. The chain employs TRBV20-1 and TRBJ2-1; D possibly corresponds to TRBD2 (6 bases). V was cut by 3 bases and J by 0 bases, with 9 bases left in between. This CDR3 has 14 amino acids. Germline loops: CDR1 DFQATT, CDR2 SNEGSKA (reference sequence).

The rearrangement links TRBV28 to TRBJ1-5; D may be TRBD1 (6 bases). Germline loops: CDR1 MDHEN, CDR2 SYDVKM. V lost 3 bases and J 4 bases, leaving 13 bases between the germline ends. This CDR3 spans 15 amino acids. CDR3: CASSLSGASNQPQHF. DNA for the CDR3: TGTGCCAGCAGTTTGTCAGGGGCGTCGAATCAGCCCCAGCATTTT.

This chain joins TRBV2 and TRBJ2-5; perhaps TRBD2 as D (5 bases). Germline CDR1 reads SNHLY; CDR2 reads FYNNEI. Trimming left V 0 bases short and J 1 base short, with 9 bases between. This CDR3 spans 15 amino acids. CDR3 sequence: CASSEARVLQETQYF. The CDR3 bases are TGTGCCAGCAGTGAAGCGCGGGTTCTCCAAGAGACCCAGTACTTC.

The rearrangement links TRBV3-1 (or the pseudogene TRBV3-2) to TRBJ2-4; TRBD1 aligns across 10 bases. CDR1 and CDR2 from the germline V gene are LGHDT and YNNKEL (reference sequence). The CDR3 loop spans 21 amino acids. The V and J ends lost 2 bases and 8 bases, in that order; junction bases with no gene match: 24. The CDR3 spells CASSQLAGQGRRVSQRDIQYF. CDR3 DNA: TGTGCCAGCAGCCAACTGGCGGGACAGGGGAGGCGAGTGAGCCAGAGGGACATTCAGTACTTC.

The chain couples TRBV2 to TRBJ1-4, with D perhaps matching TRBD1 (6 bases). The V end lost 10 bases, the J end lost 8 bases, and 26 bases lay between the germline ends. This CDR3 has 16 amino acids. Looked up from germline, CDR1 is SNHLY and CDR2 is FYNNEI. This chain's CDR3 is CAIRGAASGVGEKLFF. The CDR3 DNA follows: TGTGCCATCCGGGGGGCGGCATCTGGGGTAGGGGAAAAACTGTTTTTT.

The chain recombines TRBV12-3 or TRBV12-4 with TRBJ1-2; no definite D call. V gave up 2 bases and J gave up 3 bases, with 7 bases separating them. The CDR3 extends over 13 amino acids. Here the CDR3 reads CASSLRRYYGYTF. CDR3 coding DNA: TGTGCCAGCAGTTTACGCAGGTACTATGGCTACACCTTC.

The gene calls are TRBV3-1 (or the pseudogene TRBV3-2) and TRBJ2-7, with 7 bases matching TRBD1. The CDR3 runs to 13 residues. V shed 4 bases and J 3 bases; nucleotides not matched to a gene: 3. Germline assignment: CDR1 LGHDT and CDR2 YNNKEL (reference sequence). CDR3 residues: CASSLGTVYEQYF. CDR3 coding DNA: TGTGCCAGCAGCCTCGGGACAGTCTACGAGCAGTACTTC.

The CDR3, as DNA: TGTGCCAGCAGCTCCCGGAGCTCCTACGAGCAGTACTTC. Protein product: CASSSRSSYEQYF. The chain links TRBV5-4 to TRBJ2-7; no firm D call. CDR3 length: 13 residues. The germline V gene encodes CDR1 SGHNT and CDR2 YYREEE (reference sequence). V was clipped by 3 bases and J by 0 bases, with 7 bases between them.

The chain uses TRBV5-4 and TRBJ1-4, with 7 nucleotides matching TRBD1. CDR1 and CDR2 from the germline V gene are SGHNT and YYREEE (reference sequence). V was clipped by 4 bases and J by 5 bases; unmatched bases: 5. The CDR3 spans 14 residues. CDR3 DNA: TGTGCCAGCAGCCGGGACAGAGGGAATGAAAAACTGTTTTTT. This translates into CASSRDRGNEKLFF. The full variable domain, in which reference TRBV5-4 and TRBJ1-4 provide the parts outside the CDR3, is ETGVTQSPTHLIKTRGQQVTLRCSSQSGHNTVSWYQQALGQGPQFIFQYYREEENGRGNFPPRFSGLQFPNYSSELNVNALELDDSALYLCASSRDRGNEKLFFGSGTQLSVL.

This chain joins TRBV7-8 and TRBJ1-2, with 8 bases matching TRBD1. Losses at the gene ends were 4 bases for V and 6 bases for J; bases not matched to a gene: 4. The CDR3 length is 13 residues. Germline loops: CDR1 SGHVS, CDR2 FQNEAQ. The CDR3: CASSSRTGNGYTF. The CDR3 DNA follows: TGTGCCAGCAGCTCGCGGACAGGGAATGGCTACACCTTC.

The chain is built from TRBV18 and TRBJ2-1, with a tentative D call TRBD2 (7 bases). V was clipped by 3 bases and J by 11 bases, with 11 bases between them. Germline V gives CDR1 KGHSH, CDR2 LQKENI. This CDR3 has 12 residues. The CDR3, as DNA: TGTGCCAGCTCACCCCCCGGGGGGCAGCAGTTCTTC. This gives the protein CASSPPGGQQFF.

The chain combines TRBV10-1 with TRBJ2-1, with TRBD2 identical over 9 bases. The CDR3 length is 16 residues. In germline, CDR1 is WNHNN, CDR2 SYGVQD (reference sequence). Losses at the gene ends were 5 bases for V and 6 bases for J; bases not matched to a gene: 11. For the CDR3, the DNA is TGCGCCAGCAGTCCTTCAGGGCGGGGGGGCCGCAATGAGCAGTTCTTC. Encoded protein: CASSPSGRGGRNEQFF.

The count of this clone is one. CDR3 amino acids: CASSPSLQGNEQYF. The CDR3 coding sequence is TGCGCCAGCAGCCCGAGCCTCCAGGGGAACGAGCAGTACTTC. The chain couples TRBV5-1 to TRBJ2-7; D is possibly TRBD1 (6 bases). V was shortened by 4 bases and J by 5 bases, with 16 bases between the two germline ends. Germline V gene lookup returns CDR1 SGHRS and CDR2 YFSETQ. The CDR3 runs to 14 residues.